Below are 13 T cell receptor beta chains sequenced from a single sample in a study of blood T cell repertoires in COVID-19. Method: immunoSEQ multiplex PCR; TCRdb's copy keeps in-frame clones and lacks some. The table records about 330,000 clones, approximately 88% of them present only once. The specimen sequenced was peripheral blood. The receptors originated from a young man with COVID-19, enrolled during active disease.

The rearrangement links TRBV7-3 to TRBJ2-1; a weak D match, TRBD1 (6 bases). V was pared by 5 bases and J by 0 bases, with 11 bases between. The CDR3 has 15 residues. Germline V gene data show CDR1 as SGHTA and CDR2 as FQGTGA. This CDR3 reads CASSRDTNSYNEQFF. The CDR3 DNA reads TGTGCCAGCAGCCGGGACACCAACTCCTACAATGAGCAGTTCTTC. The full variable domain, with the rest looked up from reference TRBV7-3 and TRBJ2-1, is GAGVSQTPSNKVTEKGKYVELRCDPISGHTALYWYRQSLGQGPEFLIYFQGTGAADDSGLPNDRFFAVRPEGSVSTLKIQRTERGDSAVYLCASSRDTNSYNEQFFGPGTRLTVL.

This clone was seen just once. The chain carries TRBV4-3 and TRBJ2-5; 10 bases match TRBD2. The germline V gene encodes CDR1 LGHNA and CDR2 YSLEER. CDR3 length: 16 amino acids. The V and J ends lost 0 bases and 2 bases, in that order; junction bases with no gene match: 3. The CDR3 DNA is TGCGCCAGCAGCCAAGACAGAGCGGGGGGGCAAGAGACCCAGTACTTC. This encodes CASSQDRAGGQETQYF.

CDR3 protein: CASSWSQTLTDTQYF. The CDR3 DNA reads as TGCGCCAGCAGCTGGAGCCAGACGCTCACAGATACGCAGTATTTT. The V call is TRBV5-1, the J call TRBJ2-3; D is unclear. Trimming stripped 3 bases from V and 2 bases from J, with 13 bases between. The germline V gene has CDR1 SGHRS and CDR2 YFSETQ. This CDR3 spans 15 amino acids.

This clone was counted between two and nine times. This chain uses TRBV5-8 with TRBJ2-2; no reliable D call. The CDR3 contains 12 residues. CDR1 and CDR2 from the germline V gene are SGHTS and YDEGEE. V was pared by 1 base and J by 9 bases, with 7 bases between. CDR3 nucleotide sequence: TGTGCCAGCAGCTTGCAGGAATGGGAGCTGTTTTTT. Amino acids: CASSLQEWELFF.

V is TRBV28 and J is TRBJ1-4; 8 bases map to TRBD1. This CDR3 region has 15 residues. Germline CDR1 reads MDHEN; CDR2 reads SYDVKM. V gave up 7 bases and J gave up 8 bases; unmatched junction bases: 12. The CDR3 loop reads CASIGYRGRGEKLFF. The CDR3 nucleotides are TGTGCCAGCATCGGGTACAGGGGGAGAGGGGAAAAACTGTTTTTT.

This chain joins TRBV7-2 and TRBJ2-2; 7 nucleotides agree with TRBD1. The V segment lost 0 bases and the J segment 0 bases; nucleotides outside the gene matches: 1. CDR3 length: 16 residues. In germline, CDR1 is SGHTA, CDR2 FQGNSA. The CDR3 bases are TGTGCCAGCAGCTTAGCAGGGGGCGCGAACACCGGGGAGCTGTTTTTT. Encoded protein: CASSLAGGANTGELFF.

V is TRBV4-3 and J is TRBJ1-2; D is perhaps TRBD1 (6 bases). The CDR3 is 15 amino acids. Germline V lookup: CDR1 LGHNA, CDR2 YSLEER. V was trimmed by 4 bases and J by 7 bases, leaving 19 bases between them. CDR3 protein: CASSLFGEGDGGYTF. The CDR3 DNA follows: TGCGCCAGCAGCCTTTTTGGGGAGGGGGATGGTGGCTACACCTTC.

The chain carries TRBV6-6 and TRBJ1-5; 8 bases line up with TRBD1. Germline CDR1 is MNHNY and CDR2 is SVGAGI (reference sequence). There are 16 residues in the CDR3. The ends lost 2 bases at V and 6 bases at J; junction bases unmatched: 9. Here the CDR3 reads CASSYPGGRGVQPQHF. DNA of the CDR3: TGTGCCAGCAGTTACCCAGGGGGCAGGGGTGTTCAGCCCCAGCATTTT.

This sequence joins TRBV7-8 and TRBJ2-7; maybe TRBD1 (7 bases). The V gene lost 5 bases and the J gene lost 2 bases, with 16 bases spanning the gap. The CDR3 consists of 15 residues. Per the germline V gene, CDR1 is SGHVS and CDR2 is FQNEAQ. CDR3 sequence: CASSGGTELTYEQYF. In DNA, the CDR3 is TGTGCCAGCAGCGGAGGGACAGAACTTACCTACGAGCAGTACTTC.

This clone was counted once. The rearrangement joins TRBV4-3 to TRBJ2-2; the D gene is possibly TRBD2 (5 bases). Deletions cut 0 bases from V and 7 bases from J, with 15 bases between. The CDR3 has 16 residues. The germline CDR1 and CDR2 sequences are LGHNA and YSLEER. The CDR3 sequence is CASSQERRPEGGELFF. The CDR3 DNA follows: TGCGCCAGCAGCCAAGAAAGAAGGCCAGAGGGCGGGGAGCTGTTTTTT.

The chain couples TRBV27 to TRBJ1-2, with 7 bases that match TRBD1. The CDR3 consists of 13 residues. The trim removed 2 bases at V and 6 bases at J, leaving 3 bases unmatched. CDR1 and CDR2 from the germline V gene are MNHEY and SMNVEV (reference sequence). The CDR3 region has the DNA TGTGCCAGCAGTTTAAACAGGGGAAATGGCTACACCTTC. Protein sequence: CASSLNRGNGYTF.

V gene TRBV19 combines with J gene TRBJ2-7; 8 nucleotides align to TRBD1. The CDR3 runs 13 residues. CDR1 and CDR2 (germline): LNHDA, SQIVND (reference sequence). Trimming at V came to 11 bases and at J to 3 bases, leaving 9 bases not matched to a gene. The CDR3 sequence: CAVSRDRNYEQYF. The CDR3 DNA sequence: TGTGCCGTCTCCCGGGACAGGAACTACGAGCAGTACTTC.

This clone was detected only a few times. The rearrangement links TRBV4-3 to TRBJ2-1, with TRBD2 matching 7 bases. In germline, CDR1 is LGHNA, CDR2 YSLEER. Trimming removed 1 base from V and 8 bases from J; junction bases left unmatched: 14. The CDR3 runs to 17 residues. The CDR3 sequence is CASSQAIRGRESDEQFF. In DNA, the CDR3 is TGCGCCAGCAGCCAAGCGATTCGTGGGCGGGAGTCAGATGAGCAGTTCTTC.